These 31 T cell receptor beta chains were sequenced from one sample in a study of control samples from healthy donors and cancer patients. Here immunoSEQ multiplex PCR was the method, and the copy in TCRdb shows in-frame clones only, minus some. The sample lists about 49,000 clones, about 86% seen once, with about 2.6% in the top ten. The sequencing input was PBMCs. The receptors were sampled from a woman aged 50 to 65 with lung cancer.

This clone showed up just once. The rearrangement links TRBV18 to TRBJ2-5; 7 nucleotides line up with TRBD1. Germline CDR1 reads KGHSH; CDR2 reads LQKENI. The CDR3 consists of 18 residues. V dropped 0 bases and J dropped 2; count of bases not matched to a gene: 12. The CDR3: CASSPPDFDRVGQETQYF. The CDR3 nucleotides read TGTGCCAGCTCACCACCCGATTTCGACAGGGTCGGGCAAGAGACCCAGTACTTC.

The J gene is TRBJ1-2, the V gene TRBV27; D unclear. With 0 bases removed from V and 4 bases from J, the gap between germline ends came to 9 bases. CDR1 is MNHEY and CDR2 is SMNVEV in the germline V gene (reference sequence). CDR3 length equals 14 residues. The CDR3 spells CASSLSRHSYGYTF. CDR3 DNA: TGTGCCAGCAGTTTATCTCGCCACTCCTATGGCTACACCTTC.

This chain connects TRBV7-2 to TRBJ1-5; D not resolved. Between the trimmed V and J ends, which lost 3 bases and 4 bases, there was a span of 4 bases. The CDR3 runs 12 residues. CDR1 and CDR2 (germline): SGHTA, FQGNSA. CDR3 sequence: CASSFPNQPQHF. As DNA, the CDR3 is TGTGCCAGCAGCTTCCCTAATCAGCCCCAGCATTTT.

V gene TRBV12-3 or TRBV12-4 combines with J gene TRBJ1-6; perhaps TRBD1 as D (5 bases). This CDR3 has 12 residues. V was trimmed by 7 bases and J by 8 bases, leaving 9 bases between them. The CDR3 protein is CASNEGDSPLHF. Written as DNA, the CDR3 is TGTGCCAGCAACGAAGGGGATTCACCCCTCCACTTT.

This clone has a single count. The V gene is TRBV5-1, the J gene TRBJ2-7; possibly TRBD1 for D (5 bases). Germline V gene lookup returns CDR1 SGHRS and CDR2 YFSETQ. The V end lost 2 bases, the J end lost 2 bases, and 14 bases lay between the germline ends. The CDR3 loop spans 15 amino acids. Here the CDR3 DNA reads TGCGCCAGCAGCTTACTGACAGTAGAAGCCTACGAGCAGTACTTC. Translated, it gives CASSLLTVEAYEQYF.

This chain connects TRBV29-1 to TRBJ2-2; 7 bases map to TRBD2. The V gene end was trimmed by 3 bases and the J gene end by 7 bases; junction bases not matched to a gene: 2. This CDR3 has 12 residues. Germline assignment: CDR1 SQVTM and CDR2 ANQGSEA. CDR3 coding DNA: TGCAGCGTTGACGGGGGGAGCGGGGAGCTGTTTTTT. It encodes CSVDGGSGELFF.

The V gene is TRBV27, the J gene TRBJ1-3, with D unclear. The germline V gene encodes CDR1 MNHEY and CDR2 SMNVEV (reference sequence). This CDR3 has 16 amino acids. The germline V and J ends were trimmed by 4 bases and 0 bases, with 13 bases remaining between them. This chain's CDR3 is CASSSLPKSSGNTIYF. CDR3 bases: TGTGCCAGCAGTTCCCTGCCGAAGAGCTCTGGAAACACCATATATTTT.

The rearrangement links TRBV7-2 to TRBJ1-6; perhaps TRBD1 as D (6 bases). Germline loops: CDR1 SGHTA, CDR2 FQGNSA. V was trimmed by 1 base and J by 8 bases, leaving 15 bases between them. This CDR3 contains 16 residues. The CDR3 coding sequence is TGTGCCAGCAGCTTAGTAACAGGGTTAGTCCATTCACCCCTCCACTTT. As protein: CASSLVTGLVHSPLHF.

The chain is built from TRBV24-1 and TRBJ1-4, with D hard to call. The CDR3 runs 12 residues. Germline lookup yields CDR1 KGHDR and CDR2 SFDVKD. Trimming removed 4 bases at V and 5 bases at J, with 4 bases between. CDR3 sequence reads: CATSDLNEKLFF. CDR3 coding DNA: TGTGCCACCAGTGACCTAAATGAAAAACTGTTTTTT.

This sequence joins TRBV2 and TRBJ1-5; tentative D call: TRBD1 (6 bases). Germline CDR1 is SNHLY and CDR2 is FYNNEI. This CDR3 region has 13 residues. V was trimmed by 10 bases and J by 4 bases, leaving 14 bases between them. The CDR3 region has the DNA TGTGCCACTAAAGGACAGACAAATCAGCCCCAGCATTTT. Protein: CATKGQTNQPQHF.

J is TRBJ1-3 and V is TRBV7-9; a possible D gene is TRBD1 (6 bases). The germline CDR1 and CDR2 sequences are SEHNR and FQNEAQ (reference sequence). This CDR3 comprises 15 residues. Trimming left V 6 bases short and J 2 bases short, with 14 bases between. CDR3 residues: CASSLQGLAGNTIYF. CDR3 nucleotides: TGTGCCAGCAGTTTACAGGGACTGGCTGGAAACACCATATATTTT.

The V call is TRBV5-6, the J call TRBJ2-5; 7 bases map to TRBD1. The CDR3 loop spans 14 amino acids. Germline lookup yields CDR1 SGHDT and CDR2 YYEEEE. V shed 0 bases, J shed 5 bases, and the junction held 4 bases outside the gene matches. The CDR3 DNA reads TGTGCCAGCAGCTTGGCAGGGGGTTTGGAGACCCAGTACTTC. This codes for CASSLAGGLETQYF.

V and J are TRBV7-2 and TRBJ2-5, with 11 bases fitting TRBD2. V lost 5 bases to trimming and J lost 8 bases; unmatched junction nucleotides: 7. Germline assignment: CDR1 SGHTA and CDR2 FQGNSA. The CDR3 has 14 residues. The CDR3 is CASSLSGGASTQYF. The CDR3 DNA reads TGTGCCAGCAGCCTTAGCGGGGGGGCCAGCACCCAGTACTTC.

This chain connects TRBV28 to TRBJ1-5; D is perhaps TRBD1 (6 bases). The CDR3 totals 14 residues. The germline CDR1 and CDR2 sequences are MDHEN and SYDVKM. Trimming left V 2 bases short and J 6 bases short, with 11 bases between. The CDR3 spells CASSLQGMSQPQHF. As DNA, the CDR3 is TGTGCCAGCAGTTTACAGGGGATGAGTCAGCCCCAGCATTTT.

J is TRBJ1-1 and V is TRBV7-9, with 9 bases fitting TRBD1. This CDR3 region has 14 residues. Germline assignment: CDR1 SEHNR and CDR2 FQNEAQ (reference sequence). V was pared by 1 base and J by 6 bases, with 3 bases of the junction left unmatched. CDR3 nucleotide sequence: TGTGCCAGCAGCTTAGTACAGGGGGCGGCTGAAGCTTTCTTT. Protein product: CASSLVQGAAEAFF.

This clone was counted a single time. The gene calls are TRBV9 and TRBJ1-1; 8 nucleotides match TRBD1. V shed 3 bases, J shed 0 bases, and the junction held 4 bases outside the gene matches. Germline V gene data show CDR1 as SGDLS and CDR2 as YYNGEE. The CDR3 spans 15 residues. The CDR3 bases are TGTGCCAGCAGCGCGACAGGGGACATGAACACTGAAGCTTTCTTT. It yields the protein CASSATGDMNTEAFF.

The rearrangement uses TRBV12-3 or TRBV12-4 and TRBJ1-5; 7 bases fit TRBD1. The V gene end was trimmed by 6 bases and the J gene end by 4 bases; junction bases not matched to a gene: 3. The CDR3 runs 13 residues. CDR3 nucleotides: TGTGCCAGCAGCCGGGACAGTAATCAGCCCCAGCATTTT. It specifies CASSRDSNQPQHF.

The chain employs TRBV28 and TRBJ1-2, with 8 bases matching TRBD1. The CDR3 loop spans 15 amino acids. The junction had 14 bases not matched to a gene; V was cut back by 6 bases and J by 8 bases. Germline CDR1 reads MDHEN; CDR2 reads SYDVKM. The CDR3 region is CASRQGGQGGGGYTF. In DNA form, the CDR3 reads TGTGCCAGCAGACAAGGTGGACAGGGCGGAGGAGGCTACACCTTC.

The chain joins TRBV5-6 to TRBJ2-3, with 8 positions matching TRBD2. There are 15 residues in the CDR3. With V trimmed by 0 bases and J by 5 bases, 5 bases remained unmatched. In germline, CDR1 is SGHDT, CDR2 YYEEEE. For the CDR3, the DNA is TGTGCCAGCAGCTTGGCCGGGGGGGTGGAAGATACGCAGTATTTT. The encoded protein is CASSLAGGVEDTQYF. Complete variable domain (other parts from reference TRBV5-6 and TRBJ2-3): DAGVTQSPTHLIKTRGQQVTLRCSPKSGHDTVSWYQQALGQGPQFIFQYYEEEERQRGNFPDRFSGHQFPNYSSELNVNALLLGDSALYLCASSLAGGVEDTQYFGPGTRLTVL.

As DNA, the CDR3 is TGTGCCAGCAGTCCCCAGAGGGCTAATGAAAAACTGTTTTTT. Translating it yields CASSPQRANEKLFF. The V call is TRBV28, the J call TRBJ1-4; D remains unclear. Between the trimmed V and J ends, which lost 5 bases and 3 bases, there was a span of 10 bases. Germline V CDR1 and CDR2: MDHEN, SYDVKM. The CDR3 totals 14 residues.

The V and J genes are TRBV2 and TRBJ1-6, with D possibly TRBD1 on 5 matching bases. Looked up from germline, CDR1 is SNHLY and CDR2 is FYNNEI. V lost 3 bases, J lost 10 bases, and 7 bases lay in between. The CDR3 length is 12 residues. DNA of the CDR3: TGTGCCAGCAGTGAGGGGGTCTCACCCCTCCACTTT. Its translation: CASSEGVSPLHF.

This clone occurred a few times. V and J are TRBV5-1 and TRBJ2-2, with D unclear. CDR1 is SGHRS, CDR2 YFSETQ, per germline. V shed 4 bases and J shed 5 bases, with 21 bases lying between them. This CDR3 is 17 amino acids long. The CDR3: CASSPSTGLVTTGELFF. CDR3 nucleotides: TGCGCCAGCAGCCCGAGTACCGGCCTAGTAACGACCGGGGAGCTGTTTTTT.

A single count supports this clone. The chain couples TRBV6-5 to TRBJ2-5, with D tentatively TRBD1 (6 bases). The V gene's germline CDR1 is MNHEY and CDR2 SVGAGI. The CDR3 loop spans 14 amino acids. Trimming cost V 2 bases and J 2 bases, with 9 bases left between them. CDR3 nucleotide sequence: TGTGCCAGCAGTTACGGGCAGGGGCAAGAGACCCAGTACTTC. Its translation: CASSYGQGQETQYF.

This clone is a singleton in its sample. The gene calls are TRBV29-1 and TRBJ1-4; 8 bases fit TRBD1. J lost 8 bases, V lost 6 bases, and 8 bases had no gene match. Germline assignment: CDR1 SQVTM and CDR2 ANQGSEA. The CDR3 is made up of 13 amino acids. CDR3 DNA: TGCAGCGTCCCGGACAGGGCGGGCGAAAAACTGTTTTTT. It translates to CSVPDRAGEKLFF.

The CDR3 coding sequence is TGTGCCAGCAGGGTGGGGGTGGAAGCTTTCTTT. It yields the protein CASRVGVEAFF. The chain links TRBV6-5 to TRBJ1-1; D perhaps matches TRBD1 (5 bases). The CDR3 sequence is 11 residues long. V was clipped by 6 bases and J by 8 bases, with 10 bases between them. Germline V gives CDR1 MNHEY, CDR2 SVGAGI.

Only one count was recorded for this clone. The J gene is TRBJ2-7, the V gene TRBV27; D is perhaps TRBD1 (6 bases). Trimming left V 3 bases short and J 2 bases short, with 23 bases between. Germline CDR1 reads MNHEY; CDR2 reads SMNVEV (reference sequence). This CDR3 contains 18 residues. In DNA, the CDR3 is TGTGCCAGCAGTTTTCCGACACCTTCGACAGGCCCACCCTACGAGCAGTACTTC. Amino acid sequence: CASSFPTPSTGPPYEQYF.

This chain uses TRBV9 with TRBJ2-1; TRBD1 might be the D (6 bases). Per the germline V gene, CDR1 is SGDLS and CDR2 is YYNGEE. Trimming cost V 6 bases and J 6 bases, with 16 bases left between them. The CDR3 loop spans 14 amino acids. The CDR3 spells CASNYRASGNEQFF. CDR3 in DNA: TGTGCCAGCAACTACAGGGCATCGGGCAATGAGCAGTTCTTC.

This clone was recorded only once. The chain employs TRBV30 and TRBJ1-6, with TRBD1 identical over 9 bases. Germline V gene data show CDR1 as GTSNPN and CDR2 as SVGIG (reference sequence). Trimming cost V 2 bases and J 7 bases; bases outside gene matches: 3. The CDR3 is 14 residues long. This CDR3 is CAWSRGQGNSPLHF. The CDR3 DNA reads TGTGCCTGGAGTCGTGGACAGGGGAATTCACCCCTCCACTTT.

Notes on this clone: A read error may account for a junction end that differs from germline. V is TRBV6-1 and J is TRBJ1-5; no definite D call. Germline CDR1 is MNHNS and CDR2 is SASEGT. The CDR3 has 13 amino acids. The CDR3 loop is CASSETIRYGCLF. DNA of the CDR3: TGTGCCAGCAGTGAAACGATCCGTTATGGTTGTCTTTTT.

The V gene is TRBV5-5, the J gene TRBJ1-5, with D tentatively TRBD1 (6 bases). Trimming shortened V by 2 bases and J by 3 bases, and 18 bases separated the two germline ends. The length of the CDR3 is 17 residues. Germline V gene sequence: CDR1 SGHKS, CDR2 YYEKEE (reference sequence). CDR3 coding DNA: TGTGCCAGCAGCTTAAACACAGGGTTTGGGACCAATCAGCCCCAGCATTTT. The encoded protein is CASSLNTGFGTNQPQHF.

The V and J genes are TRBV7-9 and TRBJ2-1; possible D gene TRBD1, 5 bases. The germline V gene encodes CDR1 SEHNR and CDR2 FQNEAQ (reference sequence). V shed 5 bases and J shed 2 bases, with 7 bases lying between them. The CDR3 totals 13 residues. As DNA, the CDR3 is TGTGCCAGCAGCCCCAGGGCCTACAATGAGCAGTTCTTC. The encoded protein is CASSPRAYNEQFF.